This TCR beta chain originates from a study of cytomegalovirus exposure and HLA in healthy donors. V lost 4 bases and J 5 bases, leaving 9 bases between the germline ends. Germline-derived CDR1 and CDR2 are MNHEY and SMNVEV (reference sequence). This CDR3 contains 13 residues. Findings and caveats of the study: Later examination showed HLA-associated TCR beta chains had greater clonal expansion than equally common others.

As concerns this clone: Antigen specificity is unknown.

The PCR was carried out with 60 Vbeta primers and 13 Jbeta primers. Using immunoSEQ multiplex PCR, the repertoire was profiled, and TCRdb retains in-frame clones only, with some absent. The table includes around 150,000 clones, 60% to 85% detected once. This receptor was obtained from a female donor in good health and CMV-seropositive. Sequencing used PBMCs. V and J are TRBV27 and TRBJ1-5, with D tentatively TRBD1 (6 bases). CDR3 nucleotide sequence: TGTGCCAGCAGTTGGGACACCCATCAGCCCCAGCATTTT. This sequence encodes CASSWDTHQPQHF.